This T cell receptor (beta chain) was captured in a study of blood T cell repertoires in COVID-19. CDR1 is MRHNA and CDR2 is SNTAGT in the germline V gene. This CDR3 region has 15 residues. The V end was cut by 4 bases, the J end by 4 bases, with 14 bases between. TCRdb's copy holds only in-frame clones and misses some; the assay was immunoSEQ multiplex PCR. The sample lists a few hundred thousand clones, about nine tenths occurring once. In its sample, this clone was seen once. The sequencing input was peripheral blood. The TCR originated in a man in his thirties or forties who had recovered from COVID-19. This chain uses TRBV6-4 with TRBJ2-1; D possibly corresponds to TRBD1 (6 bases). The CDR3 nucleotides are TGTGCCAGCAGTGGGGGGCGAGGCGGGTACAATGAGCAGTTCTTC. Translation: CASSGGRGGYNEQFF.